This is a list of T cell receptor beta chains from one sample in a study of neoadjuvant anti-PD-1 for oral cavity cancer. Method: immunoSEQ multiplex PCR; TCRdb's copy keeps in-frame clones and lacks some. Of tens of thousands of clones listed, around 38% were seen once; the top ten hold more than 15%. This sample comprised tumor tissue, obtained after nivolumab (anti-PD-1) treatment. The receptors derive from a person between 35 and 79 years old with oral cavity squamous cell carcinoma. Each CDR3 is given with its conserved first and last residue. Each record gives: J gene, D gene, V gene, clone size, CDR3 DNA, CDR3 protein. D genes are given only for firm matches. Some rows have no size entry. The others give once, few or many, or a class for an expanded clone.

J: TRBJ1-5; D: TRBD1; V: TRBV2; size: few; DNA: TGTGCCAGCAGAACACTTTGGGACAGTACCAATCAGCCCCAGCATTTT; CDR3: CASRTLWDSTNQPQHF
J: TRBJ2-7; D: NA; V: TRBV5-1; size: many; DNA: TGCGCCAGCAGCTTGGGAGGACAGTACGACGAGCAGTACTTC; CDR3: CASSLGGQYDEQYF
J: TRBJ2-7; D: TRBD1; V: TRBV16; size: NA; DNA: TGTGCCAGCAGCCCCCGACAGGGTTTGCAGTACTTC; CDR3: CASSPRQGLQYF
J: TRBJ1-6; D: NA; V: TRBV5-4; size: NA; DNA: TGTGCCAGCAGCTTGGGGCAGGGCAGCCCCTATAATTCACCCCTCCACTTT; CDR3: CASSLGQGSPYNSPLHF
J: TRBJ1-2; D: TRBD1; V: TRBV29-1; size: many; DNA: TGCAGCGGCGGGGGCAGGGGGAGTTACACCTTC; CDR3: CSGGGRGSYTF
J: TRBJ1-2; D: TRBD1; V: TRBV2; size: NA; DNA: TGTGCCAGCAGTGAAGGGAGGACAGGGGGCGGTGGCTACACCTTC; CDR3: CASSEGRTGGGGYTF
J: TRBJ2-7; D: TRBD1; V: TRBV9; size: few; DNA: TGTGCCAGCAGCCCGAGCTACCGGGACAGGGAAGGGCAGTACTTC; CDR3: CASSPSYRDREGQYF
J: TRBJ1-1; D: TRBD1; V: TRBV4-2; size: NA; DNA: TGTGCCAGCAGCGAAGCAACCTTGGACAGGGATCCCAAGTCTTTCTTT; CDR3: CASSEATLDRDPKSFF
J: TRBJ1-3; D: NA; V: TRBV28; size: few; DNA: TGTGCCAGCAGGCGCGGCGGAAACACCATATATTTT; CDR3: CASRRGGNTIYF
J: TRBJ1-4; D: NA; V: TRBV15; size: NA; DNA: TGTGCCACCAGCAGGGGGCAAAATGAAAAACTGTTTTTT; CDR3: CATSRGQNEKLFF
J: TRBJ1-1; D: NA; V: TRBV2; size: many; DNA: TGTGCCAGCGAAAAATGGGGGTTGGGCACTGAAGCTTTCTTT; CDR3: CASEKWGLGTEAFF
J: TRBJ1-2; D: TRBD1; V: TRBV10-3; size: NA; DNA: TGTGCCATCAACCTGGCCGGGACAGGGAATGGCTACACCTTC; CDR3: CAINLAGTGNGYTF
J: TRBJ2-3; D: TRBD1; V: TRBV5-8; size: NA; DNA: TGTGCCAGCAGCCCCGGGACAGGGCTCACAGATACGCAGTATTTT; CDR3: CASSPGTGLTDTQYF
J: TRBJ2-3; D: TRBD1; V: TRBV5-4; size: NA; DNA: TGTGCCAGCAGCTGGGACAGGGCGGCAGATACGCAGTATTTT; CDR3: CASSWDRAADTQYF
J: TRBJ2-5; D: NA; V: TRBV5-1; size: many; DNA: TGCGCCAGCAGCTTGGGCGGAAAACAAGAGACCCAGTACTTC; CDR3: CASSLGGKQETQYF
J: TRBJ1-1; D: NA; V: TRBV7-3; size: NA; DNA: TGTGCCAGCAGCGTCCAGGGGATGAACACTGAAGCTTTCTTT; CDR3: CASSVQGMNTEAFF
J: TRBJ1-2; D: NA; V: TRBV30; size: few; DNA: TGTGCCTGGAGTGAGGACGCACCTATAAGTGGCTACACCTTC; CDR3: CAWSEDAPISGYTF
J: TRBJ1-2; D: NA; V: TRBV7-2; size: few; DNA: TGTGCCAGCCACAAGGGAGCGGGCTACACCTTC; CDR3: CASHKGAGYTF
J: TRBJ1-1; D: NA; V: TRBV5-1; size: NA; DNA: TGCGCCAGCAGCTTTCAGGGGAACACTGAAGCTTTCTTT; CDR3: CASSFQGNTEAFF
J: TRBJ1-5; D: NA; V: TRBV27; size: few; DNA: TGTGCCAGCAGTTTTTTAGCCCCTCATGGACTTTATAGCAATCAGCCCCAGCATTTT; CDR3: CASSFLAPHGLYSNQPQHF
J: TRBJ2-7; D: TRBD1; V: TRBV4-1; size: NA; DNA: TGCGCCAGCAGCCCAGGGCTAGACAGGGTATCCTACGAGCAGTACTTC; CDR3: CASSPGLDRVSYEQYF
J: TRBJ2-7; D: NA; V: TRBV6-6; size: many; DNA: TGTGCCAGCAGTTTAGAGGGGGGCGGCTCCTACGAGCAGTACTTC; CDR3: CASSLEGGGSYEQYF
J: TRBJ1-2; D: NA; V: TRBV18; size: NA; DNA: TGTGCCAGCTCTAACCCTCAGGAAGGCTACACCTTC; CDR3: CASSNPQEGYTF